This T cell receptor (beta chain) was retrieved from a study of radiation and T cells in renal cell carcinoma. A word on this clone: The antigen is undetermined.

Treatment denoted: treatment-naive control, cytoreductive nephrectomy. Controls were unirradiated tumors from treatment-naive cytoreductive nephrectomy patients. Study-wide points: Irradiated tumors held more dominant CDR3 motifs than control tumors. Only small tumor regions of about 1 g were sampled.

In germline, CDR1 is GTSNPN, CDR2 SVGIG (reference sequence). The V segment lost 4 bases and the J segment 4 bases; nucleotides outside the gene matches: 9. The CDR3 has 15 residues. TCRdb's copy holds only in-frame clones and misses some; the assay was immunoSEQ multiplex PCR. The repertoire includes roughly 5,700 clones, about two thirds of them detected once, and roughly 28% sits in the top ten. The sample here was tumor tissue, taken from a patient whose treatment was nephrectomy without radiotherapy. The source of this sequence is a human donor with renal cell carcinoma. The chain recombines TRBV30 with TRBJ2-2; TRBD1 agrees at 7 bases. CDR3: CAWTRGRLGTGELFF. In nucleotides, the CDR3 is TGTGCCTGGACGAGGGGGCGATTGGGCACCGGGGAGCTGTTTTTT.